The source of this T cell receptor (beta chain) is a study of cytomegalovirus exposure and HLA in healthy donors. Notes on the study in general: Accurate prediction of HLA-A and HLA-B alleles (for most subjects) was reportedly achieved from TCR beta sequences. The study had only CMV serostatus as immune exposure information. V- and J-gene trimming of TCR beta was linked (in a later analysis) to a missense DCLRE1C variant. Common viral pathogens seemed, in a later analysis, to connect with several of the most significant clusters.

PCR used 60 Vbeta primers and 13 Jbeta primers. Clones were sequenced by immunoSEQ multiplex PCR, and TCRdb holds only the in-frame ones, with some missing. The repertoire includes around 180,000 clones, around three quarters of them detected once, and 0.69% sits in the top ten. Trimming shortened V by 6 bases and J by 2 bases, and 14 bases separated the two germline ends. CDR3 length equals 15 residues. Germline CDR1 LNHNV, CDR2 YYDKDF (reference sequence). Notes on this clone: Its antigen is currently unknown.

The sample was PBMCs. The V call is TRBV15, the J call TRBJ1-3; D is ambiguous. The sequence derives from a middle-aged woman in good health and CMV-seronegative. DNA for the CDR3: TGTGCCACCAGGCAATCGGGAGAAGCTGGAAACACCATATATTTT. It codes for CATRQSGEAGNTIYF.